This T cell receptor (beta chain) is drawn from a study of T cells in Graves' hyperthyroidism and ophthalmopathy. Study context: Any treatment followed the collection of peripheral blood at initial diagnosis.

This clonotype came up many times. The antigen remains undetermined. General study results and limits: In simple terms, a model built on 13 V-J features told ophthalmopathy apart from stable hyperthyroidism. Most clonotypes expanded in thyroid above 0.001 were likewise present in blood.

Per the germline V gene, CDR1 is SQVTM and CDR2 is ANQGSEA. This CDR3 region has 15 residues. V dropped 6 bases and J dropped 1 base, with 18 bases sitting between them. The CDR3 regions of TCR beta were amplified from RNA transcripts. With the HTBI primer set, the TCR CDR3 went through a first round of RT-PCR. TCRdb passed the multiplex PCR reads through MiXCR, listing each CDR3 protein once. The sample yields roughly 840,000 distinct CDR3 sequences, 38% seen once. It was considered stable Graves' hyperthyroidism when ophthalmopathy did not progress within 18 months. This TCR was recovered from a man between 18 and 35 years old with Graves' hyperthyroidism. The material sequenced was blood. This rearrangement joins TRBV29-1 to TRBJ2-5; weak D call: TRBD2 (5 bases). In nucleotides, the CDR3 is TGCAGCGTCATGAAATCTAGCACCTCCCAAGAGACCCAGTACTTC. Translated, it gives CSVMKSSTSQETQYF.